These T cell receptor beta chains were read from a single sample in a study of CD8+ T cells in alopecia areata. Here immunoSEQ multiplex PCR was the method, and the copy in TCRdb shows in-frame clones only, minus some. The table has 150,000 to 200,000 clones, less than 75% seen once. The material sequenced was CD4+ T cells sorted from blood, taken at week 56, from a patient treated with tofacitinib. The receptors originated from a human donor with alopecia areata. CDR3s leave out the opening cysteine and the closing phenylalanine or tryptophan. A row's size may be missing; if present it is once, few, many or a size class.

V: TRBV29-1; J: TRBJ1-1; size: .; CDR3: SLGQGAEAF
V: TRBV27; J: TRBJ2-1; size: .; CDR3: ASSLPGRGVLF
V: TRBV2; J: TRBJ1-6; size: many; CDR3: ASNGLANSPLH
V: TRBV7-3; J: TRBJ2-3; size: .; CDR3: ASRRDGTDTQY
V: TRBV7-2; J: TRBJ2-3; size: few; CDR3: ASSLGLKAGGNTQY
V: TRBV25-1; J: TRBJ1-4; size: .; CDR3: ASTDTGRDEKLF
V: TRBV7-2; J: TRBJ2-1; size: .; CDR3: ASTIGVANEQF
V: TRBV6-5; J: TRBJ2-5; size: .; CDR3: ASVGVSQETQY
V: TRBV7-2; J: TRBJ1-2; size: .; CDR3: ASSLDLGGGYT
V: TRBV29-1; J: TRBJ2-5; size: .; CDR3: SVTSDRVGETQY
V: TRBV5-1; J: TRBJ1-1; size: few; CDR3: ASSKDRGNTEAF
V: TRBV29-1; J: TRBJ1-1; size: .; CDR3: SVGIMNTEAF
V: TRBV25-1; J: TRBJ1-5; size: .; CDR3: ASSDQNNQPQH
V: TRBV7-8; J: TRBJ2-3; size: .; CDR3: ASSGVPGAGTDTQY
V: TRBV11-2; J: TRBJ1-1; size: .; CDR3: ASSSRTGAVTEAF
V: TRBV7-8; J: TRBJ1-5; size: once; CDR3: ASSSKQGINQPQH
V: TRBV5-4; J: TRBJ2-3; size: .; CDR3: ASSNRTDTQY
V: TRBV6-6; J: TRBJ1-2; size: .; CDR3: ASSTGPAYGYT
V: TRBV7-9; J: TRBJ1-1; size: .; CDR3: ASSLGSVGNTEAF
V: TRBV29-1; J: TRBJ2-7; size: .; CDR3: SVERGTEEQY
V: TRBV4-2; J: TRBJ2-5; size: .; CDR3: ASSRQWVASGAEAGETQY
V: TRBV29-1; J: TRBJ2-7; size: .; CDR3: SVVREYSYEQY
V: TRBV29-1; J: TRBJ2-1; size: .; CDR3: SVVRDVVNEQF
V: TRBV11-3; J: TRBJ2-3; size: .; CDR3: ASSFSGDTQY
V: TRBV14; J: TRBJ1-1; size: .; CDR3: ASSQSRGRNTEAF
V: TRBV4-2; J: TRBJ2-5; size: .; CDR3: ASSQDQVDYETQY
V: TRBV14; J: TRBJ2-5; size: few; CDR3: ASSQRETQY
V: TRBV29-1; J: .; size: few; CDR3: SVVLSRTVNEQY
V: TRBV5-6; J: TRBJ1-6; size: .; CDR3: ASSGRGAPNSPLH